This T cell receptor (beta chain) came from a study of blood T cell repertoires in COVID-19 (dated by TCRdb to the early 2020s). Looking at the study overall: The collaborator samples originated in the United States, Italy and Spain and spanned the acute and convalescent phases of COVID-19. The prospective study material was composed of cDNA or gDNA derived from T cells, B-cell-depleted T cells, or PBMCs. The dataset comprised deeply sampled blood TCRbeta repertoires from subjects exposed to, actively infected with, or recovered from COVID-19. The repertoires were released in a freely available public database intended as a resource for research on the immune response to SARS-CoV-2. The samples were drawn from the first 160 participants of the ongoing ImmuneRACE study and from 1,254 subjects provided by 6 global collaborators. Sample metadata almost always included a de-identified subject ID, COVID-19 status, age in years and sex. Where available, HLA class I and class II types were obtained from metadata supplied by the sample provider rather than from assay-based typing. Overall study results and their limits: How much clinical and demographic metadata was included differed by source and by participant, and the metadata was provided uncurated.

Inclusive of the bounding cysteine and phenylalanine, the CDR3 is 16 residues long. The read is trimmed to its CDR3 DNA, 48 bases read in frame from base 1. The germline V gene encodes CDR1 SEHNR and CDR2 FQNEAQ (reference sequence). The junction shows trimming of 3 bases on V and 6 bases on J, plus 18 bases between the germline ends. TCRbeta CDR3 regions were amplified from genomic DNA by means of the immunoSEQ Assay, a bias-controlled multiplex PCR. The published analysis was carried out like this. The number of nucleated cells in each sample was estimated by amplification of reference gene primers within the assay. Sequence reads were collapsed and filtered to measure the absolute abundance of every unique TCRbeta CDR3 rearrangement. Productive Simpson clonality was computed per sample as the square root of Simpson's diversity index over productive rearrangements. As stored in TCRdb, this immuneACCESS dataset retains in-frame rearrangements with V and J assigned. A fraction of the clones does not appear; measured against another copy, unresolved V genes explain less than half of the discrepancy, and the remainder lacks a known reason. The V and J calls and clone size were taken over from that table, and D and trimming were inferred from the DNA. Here the sample has about 240,000 clones; 82% occur a single time. Roughly an eighth of the sample goes to the ten largest clones.

As regards this clone: Its cognate antigen has yet to be identified. Base qualities are not recorded, but no much larger clone differs from it by a single base.

Collaborating institutions collected whole blood in K2EDTA tubes following their own protocols. For TCRbeta analysis, collaborators shipped samples as frozen whole blood, isolated PBMCs, or DNA extracted from either of those sample types. Specimen: peripheral blood. The TCR sequence derives from a woman between 55 and 75 years old with active or convalescent COVID-19. The chain uses TRBV7-9 and TRBJ2-1; the D segment could be TRBD2, given 6 matching bases. The nucleotide sequence reads as follows: TGTGCCAGCAGCTTGGGATGGCGGGACTCCGCCAATGAGCAGTTCTTC. It translates as CASSLGWRDSANEQFF. The CDR3 plus the reference TRBV7-9 and TRBJ2-1 genes for the other parts give the full variable domain: DTGVSQNPRHKITKRGQNVTFRCDPISEHNRLYWYRQTLGQGPEFLTYFQNEAQLEKSRLLSDRFSAERPKGSFSTLEIQRTEQGDSAMYLCASSLGWRDSANEQFFGPGTRLTVL.